This T cell receptor (beta chain) was identified in a study of control samples from healthy donors and cancer patients. V was trimmed by 7 bases and J by 5 bases, leaving 13 bases between them. CDR3 length: 12 residues. Germline CDR1 and CDR2: SGHRS and YFSETQ. Measured with immunoSEQ multiplex PCR; TCRdb has only the in-frame clones, and not every one. The sample lists under 140,000 clones, approximately 90% occurring once. The rearrangement joins TRBV5-1 to TRBJ2-7, with D perhaps matching TRBD1 or TRBD2 (5 bases each). This sequence originates from a woman aged 60-70 years with lung cancer. The sample consisted of PBMCs. The CDR3 loop reads CASSGEGDEQYF. The CDR3 DNA reads TGCGCCAGCTCCGGGGAAGGGGACGAGCAGTACTTC.